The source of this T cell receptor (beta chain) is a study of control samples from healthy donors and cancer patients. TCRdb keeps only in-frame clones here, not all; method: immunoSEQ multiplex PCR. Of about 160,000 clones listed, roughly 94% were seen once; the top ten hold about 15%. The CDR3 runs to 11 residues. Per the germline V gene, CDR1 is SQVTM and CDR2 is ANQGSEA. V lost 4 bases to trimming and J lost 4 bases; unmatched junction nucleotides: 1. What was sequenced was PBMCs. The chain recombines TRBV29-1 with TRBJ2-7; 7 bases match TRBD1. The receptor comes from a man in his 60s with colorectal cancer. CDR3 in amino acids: CSVGDSYEQYF. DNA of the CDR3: TGCAGCGTTGGGGACAGTTACGAGCAGTACTTC.